This T cell receptor (beta chain) was recorded in a study of blood T cell repertoires in COVID-19. Repertoires were generated with immunoSEQ multiplex PCR, while TCRdb's copy carries only in-frame clones and drops some. Here the sample spans tens of thousands of clones, 80% to 95% being singletons. The CDR3 has 15 residues. CDR1 SGHNT and CDR2 YENEEA come from the germline V gene. With V trimmed by 7 bases and J by 5 bases, 13 bases remained unmatched. This clonotype was obtained from a woman in her 50s in a cohort sampled during active COVID-19. Sequenced: peripheral blood. The gene calls are TRBV11-3 and TRBJ2-7, with 8 bases matching TRBD2. CDR3 DNA: TGTGCCAGCATTTTTGCGGGAGGCTGGAAGGACGAGCAGTACTTC. Translated, it gives CASIFAGGWKDEQYF.